The 22 T cell receptor beta chains listed next were all sequenced from one sample in a study of OX40 agonist ivuxolimab in advanced cancers. Profiling relied on immunoSEQ multiplex PCR, and the TCRdb table lists in-frame clones only, not all of them. The sample yields fewer than 65,000 clones, around 92% seen once. The material was CD4+ or CD8+ T cells sorted from blood, obtained in a trial of the OX40 agonist ivuxolimab. The origin of the receptors is an adult with an advanced solid tumor such as melanoma, head and neck, liver or kidney cancer.

The chain recombines TRBV4-1 with TRBJ1-1; D uncertain. Between the trimmed V and J ends, which lost 0 bases and 3 bases, there was a span of 8 bases. This CDR3 has 14 residues. Per the germline V gene, CDR1 is MGHRA and CDR2 is YSYEKL. The CDR3 loop reads CASSQDTGYTEAFF. The CDR3 region has the DNA TGCGCCAGCAGCCAAGATACGGGGTACACTGAAGCTTTCTTT.

The chain is built from TRBV19 and TRBJ1-5; D is perhaps TRBD1 (5 bases). The CDR3 has 16 amino acids. The germline CDR1 and CDR2 sequences are LNHDA and SQIVND (reference sequence). V dropped 6 bases and J dropped 0 bases, with 15 bases sitting between them. The CDR3 spells CASSSPGKNSNQPQHF. In nucleotides, the CDR3 is TGTGCCAGTAGCTCCCCAGGGAAGAATAGCAATCAGCCCCAGCATTTT.

This sequence joins TRBV10-3 and TRBJ2-7; the match to TRBD1 covers 11 bases. The J segment lost 1 base and the V segment lost 5 bases, leaving 4 bases of the junction unmatched. CDR1 and CDR2 from the germline V gene are ENHRY and SYGVKD. This CDR3 spans 15 amino acids. CDR3 in DNA: TGTGCCATCAGTTCGGACAGGGGGCAATCCTACGAGCAGTACTTC. It translates to CAISSDRGQSYEQYF.

This clone was picked up one time. The chain is built from TRBV5-8 and TRBJ2-7; D unresolved. The germline CDR1 and CDR2 sequences are SGHTS and YDEGEE. The CDR3 length is 11 residues. The V gene lost 0 bases and the J gene lost 3 bases, with 1 base spanning the gap. CDR3 nucleotide sequence: TGTGCCAGCAGCTTGGGCTACGAGCAGTACTTC. Residues: CASSLGYEQYF.

The chain employs TRBV9 and TRBJ2-7; perhaps TRBD1 as D (7 bases). Per the germline V gene, CDR1 is SGDLS and CDR2 is YYNGEE. Trimming pared 3 bases from V and 0 bases from J, leaving 13 bases between. This CDR3 contains 15 residues. The CDR3 bases are TGTGCCAGCAGCGCTGCAGGGGGGAGCTCCTACGAGCAGTACTTC. As protein: CASSAAGGSSYEQYF.

The chain links TRBV27 to TRBJ2-1; TRBD1 might be the D (7 bases). This CDR3 comprises 17 residues. V was pared by 5 bases and J by 0 bases, with 17 bases between. The V gene's germline CDR1 is MNHEY and CDR2 SMNVEV (reference sequence). CDR3 loop: CASSRGTAGPSYNEQFF. In nucleotides, the CDR3 is TGTGCCAGCAGTCGCGGGACAGCGGGCCCCTCCTACAATGAGCAGTTCTTC.

The chain combines TRBV5-4 with TRBJ1-2; 9 bases fit TRBD1. The germline CDR1 and CDR2 sequences are SGHNT and YYREEE (reference sequence). The ends lost 2 bases at V and 0 bases at J; junction bases unmatched: 2. This CDR3 region has 15 residues. CDR3 DNA: TGTGCCAGCAGCTTACAGGGGGCAGCTAACTATGGCTACACCTTC. This translates into CASSLQGAANYGYTF.

In its sample, this clone was seen once. The genes are TRBV4-3 and TRBJ2-5; 9 bases are shared with TRBD2. The CDR3 has 16 residues. Germline V CDR1 and CDR2: LGHNA, YSLEER. Trimming took 4 bases from V and 5 from J; bases not matched to a gene: 11. The CDR3 region is CASSPPTLAGEETQYF. Written as DNA, the CDR3 is TGCGCCAGCAGCCCTCCCACCTTAGCGGGAGAGGAGACCCAGTACTTC.

This chain uses TRBV4-3 with TRBJ1-1; D gene uncertain. Trimming pared 1 base from V and 2 bases from J, leaving 11 bases between. The CDR3 has 15 amino acids. Germline loops: CDR1 LGHNA, CDR2 YSLEER. The CDR3 spells CASSQVRRSNTEAFF. CDR3 bases: TGCGCCAGCAGCCAAGTCAGGAGAAGCAACACTGAAGCTTTCTTT.

The J gene is TRBJ2-1, the V gene TRBV5-4, with TRBD2 as a possible D gene (5 bases). From germline, CDR1 is SGHNT and CDR2 YYREEE (reference sequence). Trimming took 2 bases from V and 6 from J, leaving 15 bases between them. The CDR3 loop spans 15 amino acids. CDR3 region: CASSFGPGMGNEQFF. The CDR3 region has the DNA TGTGCCAGCAGCTTCGGCCCGGGGATGGGCAATGAGCAGTTCTTC. The variable domain in full, completed from reference TRBV5-4 and TRBJ2-1, reads ETGVTQSPTHLIKTRGQQVTLRCSSQSGHNTVSWYQQALGQGPQFIFQYYREEENGRGNFPPRFSGLQFPNYSSELNVNALELDDSALYLCASSFGPGMGNEQFFGPGTRLTVL.

J is TRBJ2-2 and V is TRBV19; weak D call: TRBD2 (6 bases). The CDR3 runs 16 residues. Germline V lookup: CDR1 LNHDA, CDR2 SQIVND (reference sequence). Trimming removed 7 bases at V and 5 bases at J, with 20 bases between. This CDR3 reads CASTQPPGVWTGELFF. The CDR3 nucleotides read TGTGCCAGTACCCAGCCCCCGGGGGTTTGGACCGGGGAGCTGTTTTTT. Using reference TRBV19 and TRBJ2-2 for the parts outside the CDR3, the full variable domain is DGGITQSPKYLFRKEGQNVTLSCEQNLNHDAMYWYRQDPGQGLRLIYYSQIVNDFQKGDIAEGYSVSREKKESFPLTVTSAQKNPTAFYLCASTQPPGVWTGELFFGEGSRLTVL.

This chain connects TRBV27 to TRBJ2-7, with D perhaps TRBD2 (6 bases). The germline V gene encodes CDR1 MNHEY and CDR2 SMNVEV (reference sequence). The CDR3 loop spans 14 amino acids. V lost 2 bases and J lost 6, with 14 bases in between. CDR3 protein: CASSLGTLWGEQYF. The CDR3 coding sequence is TGTGCCAGCAGTTTAGGGACTCTCTGGGGCGAGCAGTACTTC.

The gene calls are TRBV7-3 and TRBJ2-7; 10 bases map to TRBD2. CDR1 and CDR2 (germline): SGHTA, FQGTGA. The length of the CDR3 is 17 residues. After removal of 5 bases from V and 6 bases from J, the junction contained 16 bases not matched to a gene. The CDR3 DNA reads TGTGCCAGCAGCGTTAACCTAGCGGGAGCCCCCCTTGGCGAGCAGTACTTC. Amino acid sequence: CASSVNLAGAPLGEQYF.

V gene TRBV9 combines with J gene TRBJ1-4, with no clear D. V lost 3 bases, J lost 7 bases, and 13 bases lay in between. This CDR3 has 14 residues. CDR1 and CDR2 from the germline V gene are SGDLS and YYNGEE. CDR3 coding DNA: TGTGCCAGCAGCGATTCTAAAGAAGGTGAAAAACTGTTTTTT. It yields the protein CASSDSKEGEKLFF.

The V gene is TRBV7-9, the J gene TRBJ2-5, with D maybe TRBD1 (5 bases). CDR3 size: 14 residues. Trimming shortened V by 5 bases and J by 2 bases, and 12 bases separated the two germline ends. Germline CDR1 is SEHNR and CDR2 is FQNEAQ (reference sequence). The chain's CDR3 is CASSLTASQETQYF. CDR3 sequence (DNA): TGTGCCAGCAGCCTGACAGCTTCTCAAGAGACCCAGTACTTC.

The rearrangement joins TRBV19 to TRBJ2-7; D uncertain. Germline CDR1 reads LNHDA; CDR2 reads SQIVND (reference sequence). The V end was cut by 3 bases, the J end by 3 bases, with 12 bases between. This CDR3 has 14 amino acids. CDR3 nucleotide sequence: TGTGCCAGTAGTATCCAGGCGGAAGTCTACGAGCAGTACTTC. Amino acids: CASSIQAEVYEQYF.

V usage is TRBV5-6 and J usage is TRBJ2-1, with D unclear. Germline V CDR1 and CDR2: SGHDT, YYEEEE. This CDR3 comprises 16 residues. Trimming removed 0 bases at V and 4 bases at J, with 14 bases between. The CDR3 region has the DNA TGTGCCAGCAGCTTGGGACCAATGGGCATTTACAATGAGCAGTTCTTC. Translating it yields CASSLGPMGIYNEQFF.

J is TRBJ1-5 and V is TRBV30; D is unresolved. CDR1 and CDR2 (germline): GTSNPN, SVGIG (reference sequence). V lost 0 bases and J 3 bases, leaving 6 bases between the germline ends. CDR3 length: 13 amino acids. This chain's CDR3 is CAWSVTHNQPQHF. In DNA, the CDR3 is TGTGCCTGGAGTGTAACCCACAATCAGCCCCAGCATTTT.

The chain is built from TRBV29-1 and TRBJ2-5, with TRBD2 identical over 16 bases. The V gene end was trimmed by 4 bases and the J gene end by 4 bases; junction bases not matched to a gene: 9. CDR3 size: 17 residues. From germline, CDR1 is SQVTM and CDR2 ANQGSEA. The CDR3 coding sequence is TGCAGCGTTGTGGGACTAGCGGGAGGGCCTTTGGGAGAGACCCAGTACTTC. Its translation is CSVVGLAGGPLGETQYF.

The chain combines TRBV28 with TRBJ1-5; no firm D call. This CDR3 has 14 residues. V was shortened by 2 bases and J by 4 bases, with 9 bases between the two germline ends. Germline V lookup: CDR1 MDHEN, CDR2 SYDVKM. The CDR3 bases are TGTGCCAGCAGTTTAGAGATATCTAATCAGCCCCAGCATTTT. Translating gives CASSLEISNQPQHF.

Notes on this clone: Relative to the germline gene, one junction end is altered; a read error may explain this. The CDR3 loop reads CASSQNGVRFF. CDR3 coding DNA: TGTGCCAGCAGCCAAAACGGCGTTCGCTTCTTC. V and J are TRBV5-6 and TRBJ1-2; D is undetermined. The CDR3 extends over 11 amino acids. The germline CDR1 and CDR2 sequences are SGHDT and YYEEEE.

The chain combines TRBV6-4 with TRBJ2-7, with D perhaps matching TRBD1 (7 bases). Germline V gene data show CDR1 as MRHNA and CDR2 as SNTAGT. Trimming removed 3 bases at V and 7 bases at J, with 13 bases between. This CDR3 is 13 amino acids long. In DNA form, the CDR3 reads TGTGCCAGCAGTGATGTCGCAGGGGGGGAGCAGTACTTC. It encodes CASSDVAGGEQYF.